This TCR beta chain was sequenced for a study of T cell changes during pregnancy in multiple sclerosis. The CDR3 consists of 14 residues. Trimming stripped 5 bases from V and 3 bases from J, with 14 bases between. Germline loops: CDR1 SGHTS, CDR2 YDEGEE. Repertoires were generated with immunoSEQ multiplex PCR, while TCRdb's copy carries only in-frame clones and drops some. The table includes around 120,000 clones, roughly nine tenths detected once. This receptor was identified in a female donor with multiple sclerosis, enrolled in a pregnancy study. The rearrangement uses TRBV5-8 and TRBJ2-5; D gene unclear. The sequences come from peripheral blood, collected after pregnancy. As DNA, the CDR3 is TGTGCCAGCAGTACCGGGTTTACGAAAGAGACCCAGTACTTC. Amino acids: CASSTGFTKETQYF. Full variable domain (outside the CDR3, taken from reference TRBV5-8 and TRBJ2-5): EAGVTQSPTHLIKTRGQQATLRCSPISGHTSVYWYQQALGLGLQFLLWYDEGEERNRGNFPPRFSGRQFPNYSSELNVNALELEDSALYLCASSTGFTKETQYFGPGTRLLVL.